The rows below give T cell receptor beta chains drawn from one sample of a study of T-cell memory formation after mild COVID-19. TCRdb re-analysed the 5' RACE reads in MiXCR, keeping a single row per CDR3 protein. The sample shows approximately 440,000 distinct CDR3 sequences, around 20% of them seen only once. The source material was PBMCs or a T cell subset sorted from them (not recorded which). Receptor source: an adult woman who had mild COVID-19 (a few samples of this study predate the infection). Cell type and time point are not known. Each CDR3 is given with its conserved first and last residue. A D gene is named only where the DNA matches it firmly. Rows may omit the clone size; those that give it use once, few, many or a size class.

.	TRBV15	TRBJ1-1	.	TGTGCCACCAGCATACACGGGTTCGACACTGAAGCTTTCTTT	CATSIHGFDTEAFF
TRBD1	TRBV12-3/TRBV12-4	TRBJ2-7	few	TGTGCCAGCAGGAAATCCGGGACAGGGGCGCCCTACGAGCAGTACTTC	CASRKSGTGAPYEQYF
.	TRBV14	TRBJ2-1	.	TGTGCCAGCAGCCGACTCAGCGGGTTCTACAATGAGCAGTTCTTC	CASSRLSGFYNEQFF
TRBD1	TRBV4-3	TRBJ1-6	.	TGCGCCAGCAGCCAGGCACAGACAGGGGGGGCACCCCTCCACTTT	CASSQAQTGGAPLHF
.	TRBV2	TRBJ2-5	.	TGTGCCAGCAGTCGAAACGAAGGGGAGACCCAGTACTTC	CASSRNEGETQYF
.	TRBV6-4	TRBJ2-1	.	TGTGCCAGCAGTCGCCAACCAGACAATGAGCAGTTCTTC	CASSRQPDNEQFF
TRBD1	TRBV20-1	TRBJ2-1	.	TGCAGTGCTAGAGCGACAGGGGGTACGGGTGACAATGAGCAGTTCTTC	CSARATGGTGDNEQFF
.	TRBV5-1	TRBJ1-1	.	TGCGCCAGCAGCTTGGCGGGGGGGCACTCGAACACTGAAGCTTTCTTT	CASSLAGGHSNTEAFF
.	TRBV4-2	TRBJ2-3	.	TGTGCCAGCAGCCAAGACTCCGCCCGGGACCGCACAGATACGCAGTATTTT	CASSQDSARDRTDTQYF
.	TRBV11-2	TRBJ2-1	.	TGTGCCAGCAGCTTAGATAAATGGGGTGAGCAGTTCTTC	CASSLDKWGEQFF
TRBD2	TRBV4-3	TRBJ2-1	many	TGCGCCAGCAGCCAAGATGGCCTAGCGGGAGGGAATGAGCAGTTCTTC	CASSQDGLAGGNEQFF
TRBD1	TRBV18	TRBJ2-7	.	TGTGCCAGCGCAGTGGGACAGAACTACGAGCAGTACTTC	CASAVGQNYEQYF
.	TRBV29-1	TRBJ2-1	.	TGCAGCGTTGAAGGGATGTACACCCCACCGCGGTTCTTC	CSVEGMYTPPRFF
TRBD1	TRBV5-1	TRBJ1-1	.	TGCGCCAGCAGCCGGACCCCGACAGGGGCTCTGAACACTGAAGCTTTCTTT	CASSRTPTGALNTEAFF
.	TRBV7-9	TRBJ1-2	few	TGTGCCAGCAGGGGGACCGACTATGGCTACACCTTC	CASRGTDYGYTF
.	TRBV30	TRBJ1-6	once	TGTGCCTGGAGTGTACTTACAGGGAGTTCACCCCTCCACTTT	CAWSVLTGSSPLHF
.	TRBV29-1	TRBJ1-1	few	TGCAGCGTCCTCCCCATGAGCACTGAAGCTTTCTTT	CSVLPMSTEAFF
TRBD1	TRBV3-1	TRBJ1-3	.	TGTGCCAGCAGCGTCGGGACAGCACGGGGAAACACCATATATTTT	CASSVGTARGNTIYF
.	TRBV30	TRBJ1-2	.	TGTGCCTGGAGTGTAACGCTAAACTATGGCTACACCTTC	CAWSVTLNYGYTF
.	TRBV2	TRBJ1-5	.	TGTGCCAGCTCCAGGTTCATTCAGCCCCAGCATTTT	CASSRFIQPQHF
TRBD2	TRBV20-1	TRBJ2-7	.	TGCAGTGCTAGAGATAGATCCAGCGGGAGACCCTACGAGCAGTACTTC	CSARDRSSGRPYEQYF
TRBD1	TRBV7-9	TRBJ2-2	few	TGTGCCAGCAGTTACCCCGGGACAGAGACGAACACCGGGGAGCTGTTTTTT	CASSYPGTETNTGELFF
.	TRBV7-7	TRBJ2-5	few	TGTGCTAGCAGCTTAGGCAACAAAGGGACCCAAGAGACCCAGTACTTC	CASSLGNKGTQETQYF
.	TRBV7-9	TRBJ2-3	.	TGTGCCAGCAGCTTAACGATAGACGTAGATACGCAGTATTTT	CASSLTIDVDTQYF
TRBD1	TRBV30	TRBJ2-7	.	TGTGCCTGGAGGCGCATCGGGGGACAGGGGAGGTACGAGCAGTACTTC	CAWRRIGGQGRYEQYF
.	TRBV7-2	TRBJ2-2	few	TGTGCCAGCAGCTTAGTCGGGTACAGGGCGAACACCGGGGAGCTGTTTTTT	CASSLVGYRANTGELFF
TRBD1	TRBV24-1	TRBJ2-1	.	TGTGCCACCTCGGGACAGTACAATGAGCAGTTCTTC	CATSGQYNEQFF
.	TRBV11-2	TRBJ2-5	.	TGTGCCAGCAGCTTGCTATACCAGGGAGAGACCCAGTACTTC	CASSLLYQGETQYF
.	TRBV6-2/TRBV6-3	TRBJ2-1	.	TGTGCCAGCACGGCGGGGAATACCTACAATGAGCAGTTCTTC	CASTAGNTYNEQFF
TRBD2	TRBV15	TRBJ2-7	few	TGTGCCACCAGCAGTGCTCCTACTAGCGGATCCTACGAGCAGTACTTC	CATSSAPTSGSYEQYF
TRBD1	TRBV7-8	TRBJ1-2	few	TGTGCCAGCAGCTTAGCGGACAGGGACTATGGCTACACCTTC	CASSLADRDYGYTF
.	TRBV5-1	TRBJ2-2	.	TGCGCCAGCAGCACAAGGGCGATGAACACCGGGGAGCTGTTTTTT	CASSTRAMNTGELFF
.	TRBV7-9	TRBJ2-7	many	TGTGCCAGCAGCGGGGGGCCGGGCGTCCTCTACGAGCAGTACTTC	CASSGGPGVLYEQYF
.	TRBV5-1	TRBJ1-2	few	TGCGCCAGCACTCCGGCACAAAACTATGGCTACACCTTC	CASTPAQNYGYTF
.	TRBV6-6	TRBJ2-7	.	TGTGCCAGCGACGGGAGAGGGGGGTACGAGCAGTACTTC	CASDGRGGYEQYF
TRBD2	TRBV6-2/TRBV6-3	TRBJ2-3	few	TGTGCCAGCAGTTGGACTAGCGGGAGGGCCGGGACAGATACGCAGTATTTT	CASSWTSGRAGTDTQYF
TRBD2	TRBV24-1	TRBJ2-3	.	TGTGCCACCAGTGATTTCACGGGAGGAAGGGGAGATACGCAGTATTTT	CATSDFTGGRGDTQYF
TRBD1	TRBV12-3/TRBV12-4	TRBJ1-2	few	TGTGCCAGCAGTTCAAGGGGACAGGGGTCCTATGGCTACACCTTC	CASSSRGQGSYGYTF
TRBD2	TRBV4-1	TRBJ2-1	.	TGCGCCAGCAGCCACCCAAGCCCTAGCGGGGGGGCAAGGGGTAATGAGCAGTTCTTC	CASSHPSPSGGARGNEQFF
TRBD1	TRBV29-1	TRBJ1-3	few	TGCAGCGTCGATCTTACAGGGACAGCCGGAGGAAACACCATATATTTT	CSVDLTGTAGGNTIYF
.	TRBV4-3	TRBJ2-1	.	TGCGCCAGCAGCCAACCGAGGGGTGAGGGCTACAATGAGCAGTTCTTC	CASSQPRGEGYNEQFF
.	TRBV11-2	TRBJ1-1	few	TGTGCCAGCAGCTTAGCCTGGGGGGGGACCACTGAAGCTTTCTTT	CASSLAWGGTTEAFF